This TCR beta chain was recorded in a study of control samples from healthy donors and cancer patients (dated by TCRdb to about 2020). Receptor amplification or capture employed the immunoSEQ multiplex PCR assay. Sourced from immuneACCESS, this table was stored by TCRdb with only in-frame sequences that have V and J called. A share of the clones is absent; for the studies checked, an unresolved V gene accounts for under half, and the remainder has no known explanation. This sample is represented by 120,000 or so clones; about 95% of them were singletons. 3.6% of the sample goes to the ten largest clones. From the cysteine through the phenylalanine, the CDR3 covers 14 amino acids. Just the 42-base CDR3 DNA is kept, in frame starting at base 1. Sequences SGHRS (CDR1) and YFSETQ (CDR2) are obtained from the germline V gene. A distance of 10 bases separates the germline ends of V and J, which lose 1 base and 2 bases respectively.

Comment on this clone: Its cognate antigen has yet to be identified. Base qualities are not recorded, but no much larger clone differs from it by a single base.

The sequencing sample was made of blood. The receptor chain draws on TRBV5-1 and TRBJ2-7, with a tentative D gene TRBD2 over 6 matching bases. The origin of this receptor is a man between 25 and 39 years old in good health. Here the CDR3 is given as CASSLSAGPYEQYF. The DNA sequence is given as TGCGCCAGCAGCTTGTCAGCGGGTCCCTACGAGCAGTACTTC.